The 15 T cell receptor beta chains presented below share a single source sample, sequenced in a study of response to subunit inactivated influenza vaccine. TCRdb re-called the RT-PCR reads with MiXCR, one entry per CDR3 protein. The repertoire holds about 800,000 distinct CDR3 sequences, with about 20% as singletons. The specimen was PBMCs from blood, collected roughly 5 days after vaccination. These receptors were taken from a man aged 50-60 years who received an inactivated influenza vaccine.

The chain carries TRBV20-1 and TRBJ2-1; 8 bases align to TRBD2. The CDR3 consists of 17 residues. J gave up 0 bases and V 0 bases, and 7 bases lay outside the gene matches. The germline CDR1 and CDR2 sequences are DFQATT and SNEGSKA (reference sequence). The chain's CDR3 is CSARDGAAGDSYNEQFF. Here the CDR3 DNA reads TGCAGTGCTAGAGATGGGGCAGCGGGGGACTCCTACAATGAGCAGTTCTTC.

This rearrangement joins TRBV4-1 to TRBJ2-2; maybe TRBD2 (6 bases). The CDR3 has 16 residues. Trimming removed 4 bases at V and 1 base at J, with 13 bases between. Germline loops: CDR1 MGHRA, CDR2 YSYEKL. The CDR3 loop reads CASSPPAGLNTGELFF. In DNA, the CDR3 is TGCGCCAGCAGCCCCCCGGCGGGGCTGAACACCGGGGAGCTGTTTTTT.

This clonotype was seen only a few times. The chain couples TRBV4-3 to TRBJ2-3; possible D gene TRBD2, 5 bases. CDR1 is LGHNA and CDR2 is YSLEER in the germline V gene. V lost 0 bases to trimming and J lost 1 base, with 17 bases between them. This CDR3 spans 18 amino acids. In nucleotides, the CDR3 is TGCGCCAGCAGCCAAGATATCGTAGACTACCTACGCACAGATACGCAGTATTTT. Amino acids: CASSQDIVDYLRTDTQYF.

This clonotype was seen more than once but under ten times. The chain carries TRBV3-1 and TRBJ2-3; the match to TRBD2 covers 8 bases. Germline V gene lookup returns CDR1 LGHDT and CDR2 YNNKEL (reference sequence). With 1 base clipped from V and 4 bases from J, the junction kept 4 bases outside the gene matches. This CDR3 comprises 15 residues. CDR3 sequence reads: CASSQAGGLADTQYF. The CDR3 coding sequence is TGTGCCAGCAGCCAAGCGGGGGGGCTTGCAGATACGCAGTATTTT.

J is TRBJ2-2 and V is TRBV20-1, with 8 bases fitting TRBD1. This CDR3 has 16 amino acids. V was pared by 2 bases and J by 7 bases, with 12 bases of the junction left unmatched. The germline V gene encodes CDR1 DFQATT and CDR2 SNEGSKA (reference sequence). The chain's CDR3 is CSARSRGLGNGGELFF. CDR3 in DNA: TGCAGTGCTAGATCCAGGGGGCTCGGAAATGGCGGGGAGCTGTTTTTT.

A few counts support this clonotype. This chain links TRBV10-3 with TRBJ2-7, with 12 bases that match TRBD2. Trimming removed 6 bases from V and 0 bases from J; junction bases left unmatched: 9. Germline CDR1 and CDR2: ENHRY and SYGVKD. The CDR3 sequence is 17 residues long. The CDR3 DNA follows: TGTGCCATCAGGGGACAGGGACTAGCGGGTTCCTCCTACGAGCAGTACTTC. Protein product: CAIRGQGLAGSSYEQYF.

The V and J genes are TRBV9 and TRBJ2-1; D possibly corresponds to TRBD1 (5 bases). V was shortened by 0 bases and J by 9 bases, with 13 bases between the two germline ends. This CDR3 contains 14 residues. The V gene's germline CDR1 is SGDLS and CDR2 YYNGEE. CDR3 in amino acids: CASSVAHDRGEQFF. The CDR3 DNA follows: TGTGCCAGCAGCGTAGCTCACGATAGGGGTGAGCAGTTCTTC. The full variable domain, with the rest looked up from reference TRBV9 and TRBJ2-1, is DSGVTQTPKHLITATGQRVTLRCSPRSGDLSVYWYQQSLDQGLQFLIQYYNGEERAKGNILERFSAQQFPDLHSELNLSSLELGDSALYFCASSVAHDRGEQFFGPGTRLTVL.

This clonotype came up a few times. The V call is TRBV20-1, the J call TRBJ2-3; either TRBD1 or TRBD2 may supply D (6 bases each). Germline V CDR1 and CDR2: DFQATT, SNEGSKA (reference sequence). V was shortened by 6 bases and J by 2 bases, with 15 bases between the two germline ends. This CDR3 contains 14 residues. CDR3 in amino acids: CSAAVGGNTDTQYF. CDR3 sequence (DNA): TGCAGTGCAGCCGTGGGGGGCAACACAGATACGCAGTATTTT.

This clonotype was picked up a small number of times. The V and J genes are TRBV2 and TRBJ2-1, with D perhaps assigned TRBD1 or TRBD2 (5 bases each). V was cut by 6 bases and J by 5 bases, with 14 bases left in between. This CDR3 comprises 14 residues. The germline V gene encodes CDR1 SNHLY and CDR2 FYNNEI. The CDR3 reads CASSTRGVNNEQFF. The CDR3 DNA follows: TGTGCCAGCAGCACAAGAGGGGTCAACAATGAGCAGTTCTTC.

This sequence joins TRBV29-1 and TRBJ2-1; TRBD2 is a possible D gene (6 bases). The CDR3 totals 14 residues. Trimming shortened V by 2 bases and J by 7 bases, and 15 bases separated the two germline ends. The germline V gene has CDR1 SQVTM and CDR2 ANQGSEA. CDR3 nucleotide sequence: TGCAGCGTTGAAAGGCGGGGAGGTGGGAATGAGCAGTTCTTC. Its protein is CSVERRGGGNEQFF.

The rearrangement links TRBV9 to TRBJ2-2; 8 nucleotides line up with TRBD2. Looked up from germline, CDR1 is SGDLS and CDR2 is YYNGEE. V was pared by 0 bases and J by 6 bases, with 13 bases of the junction left unmatched. The CDR3 length is 18 residues. The CDR3 sequence is CASSVDGLGAGEAGELFF. The DNA of the CDR3 is TGTGCCAGCAGCGTAGACGGACTTGGAGCGGGAGAGGCCGGGGAGCTGTTTTTT.

The chain employs TRBV11-2 and TRBJ2-7; 12 bases agree with TRBD2. CDR3 length: 18 residues. The V segment lost 6 bases and the J segment 4 bases; nucleotides outside the gene matches: 16. CDR1 SGHAT and CDR2 FQNNGV come from the germline V gene. CDR3 region: CASRSISGTSGPGYEQYF. DNA of the CDR3: TGTGCCAGCAGATCAATCTCCGGGACTAGCGGGCCGGGGTACGAGCAGTACTTC.

This clonotype was recorded a few times. J is TRBJ2-2 and V is TRBV24-1, with D uncertain. Germline V gene lookup returns CDR1 KGHDR and CDR2 SFDVKD. Trimming left V 6 bases short and J 1 base short, with 8 bases between. The CDR3 runs to 14 residues. In nucleotides, the CDR3 is TGTGCCACCAGTCCCCGGCGGAACACCGGGGAGCTGTTTTTT. This translates into CATSPRRNTGELFF.

The CDR3 DNA reads as TGTGCCAGCAGCCAAGATTCGATGGGGTTGGGGAAACAGGCCCACGAGCAGTACTTC. Encoded protein: CASSQDSMGLGKQAHEQYF. The V gene is TRBV4-2, the J gene TRBJ2-7, with D maybe TRBD1 (5 bases). Deletions cut 0 bases from V and 5 bases from J, with 26 bases between. Per germline, CDR1 LGHNA and CDR2 YNFKEQ. This CDR3 contains 19 residues.

This chain links TRBV12-3 or TRBV12-4 with TRBJ2-7; the match to TRBD2 covers 10 bases. The V gene end was trimmed by 8 bases and the J gene end by 7 bases; junction bases not matched to a gene: 11. There are 14 residues in the CDR3. The CDR3 here is CASQMSGGAGEQYF. The DNA of the CDR3 is TGTGCCAGCCAAATGAGCGGGGGGGCGGGGGAGCAGTACTTC.